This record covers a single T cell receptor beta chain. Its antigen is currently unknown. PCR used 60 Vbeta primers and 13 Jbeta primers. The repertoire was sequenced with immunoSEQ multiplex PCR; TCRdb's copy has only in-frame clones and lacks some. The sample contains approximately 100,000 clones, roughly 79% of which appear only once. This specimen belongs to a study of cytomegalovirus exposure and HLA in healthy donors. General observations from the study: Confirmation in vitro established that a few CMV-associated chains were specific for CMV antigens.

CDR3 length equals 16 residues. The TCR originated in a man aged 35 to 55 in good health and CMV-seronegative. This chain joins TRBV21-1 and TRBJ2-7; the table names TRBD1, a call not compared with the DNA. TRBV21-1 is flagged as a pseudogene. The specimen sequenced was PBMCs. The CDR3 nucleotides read TGTGCCAGCAGCAAAGATCTGACCGAACCAGGCTACGAGCAGTACGTC. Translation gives CASSKDLTEPGYEQYV.